The 27 T cell receptor beta chains below were found in one sample sequenced in a study of blood T cell repertoires in COVID-19. Libraries were prepared by immunoSEQ multiplex PCR; TCRdb keeps only in-frame clonotypes and omits some of them. The sample lists roughly 300,000 clones; more than 75% were seen once. The sequenced sample consisted of PBMCs or T cells enriched from blood (not recorded which). Receptor source: a woman in her twenties or thirties who had recovered from COVID-19.

This clone has only one observation. This CDR3 is CASSLTVLDTQYF. CDR3 sequence (DNA): TGTGCCAGCAGCTTAACGGTTTTAGATACGCAGTATTTT. The chain has TRBV7-2 and TRBJ2-3; D gene unclear. V was trimmed by 2 bases and J by 5 bases, leaving 8 bases between them. Germline CDR1 reads SGHTA; CDR2 reads FQGNSA. The CDR3 has 13 amino acids.

J is TRBJ1-5 and V is TRBV5-4; 8 bases agree with TRBD1. With 4 bases clipped from V and 4 bases from J, the junction kept 4 bases outside the gene matches. Germline CDR1 and CDR2: SGHNT and YYREEE (reference sequence). This CDR3 has 14 residues. The CDR3 region has the DNA TGTGCCAGCAGCCTGGACAGGGTTAATCAGCCCCAGCATTTT. Amino acids: CASSLDRVNQPQHF.

This chain joins TRBV6-1 and TRBJ2-3; 9 bases line up with TRBD1. The V segment lost 2 bases and the J segment 3 bases; nucleotides outside the gene matches: 6. Germline CDR1 and CDR2: MNHNS and SASEGT. The CDR3 length is 16 residues. The CDR3 sequence is CASSENLGQGTDTQYF. The CDR3 DNA is TGTGCCAGCAGTGAAAACTTGGGACAGGGAACAGATACGCAGTATTTT.

The rearrangement uses TRBV19 and TRBJ2-1, with a possible D match to TRBD1 (6 bases). This CDR3 is 14 amino acids long. Germline-derived CDR1 and CDR2 are LNHDA and SQIVND (reference sequence). Trimming removed 1 base at V and 10 bases at J, with 14 bases between. The CDR3 is CASSIAFSGVEQFF. The CDR3 nucleotides are TGTGCCAGTAGTATAGCCTTTTCAGGGGTCGAGCAGTTCTTC.

As for this clone: Other DNA sequences of this sample code for an identical CDR3. This sequence joins TRBV5-1 and TRBJ2-7, with 10 bases aligning to TRBD1. The J segment lost 3 bases and the V segment lost 4 bases, leaving 4 bases of the junction unmatched. CDR1 and CDR2 (germline): SGHRS, YFSETQ. The CDR3 has 14 residues. The CDR3: CASSTGTGDYEQYF. For the CDR3, the DNA is TGCGCCAGCAGCACCGGGACAGGGGACTACGAGCAGTACTTC.

Worth noting for this clone: Mismatch with germline at one junction end may stem from a read error. The chain uses TRBV5-4 and TRBJ2-7; 9 positions match TRBD2. Germline V gives CDR1 SGHNT, CDR2 YYREEE (reference sequence). The CDR3 is 13 residues long. In nucleotides, the CDR3 is TGTGCCAGCAGCTTGGCTAGCGGGGATTCCCTAAGTTTC. It is translated as CASSLASGDSLSF. Based on the CDR3 plus reference TRBV5-4 and TRBJ2-7, the full variable domain is ETGVTQSPTHLIKTRGQQVTLRCSSQSGHNTVSWYQQALGQGPQFIFQYYREEENGRGNFPPRFSGLQFPNYSSELNVNALELDDSALYLCASSLASGDSLSFGPGTRLTVT.

This chain connects TRBV27 to TRBJ2-6; the D is unclear. Germline CDR1 reads MNHEY; CDR2 reads SMNVEV (reference sequence). The V and J ends lost 7 bases and 0 bases respectively, with 4 bases between them. The CDR3 spans 13 residues. DNA of the CDR3: TGTGCCAGCACCTACTCTGGGGCCAACGTCCTGACTTTC. Translation gives CASTYSGANVLTF.

In nucleotides, the CDR3 is TGTGCCAGCAGTCCTGTTCAGGGGTGGGAGGGCACTGAAGCTTTCTTT. It is translated as CASSPVQGWEGTEAFF. The gene calls are TRBV28 and TRBJ1-1; D is perhaps TRBD1 (6 bases). V was cut by 5 bases and J by 4 bases, with 20 bases left in between. Germline lookup yields CDR1 MDHEN and CDR2 SYDVKM. The CDR3 sequence is 16 residues long.

This rearrangement joins TRBV11-3 to TRBJ2-3; 10 nucleotides line up with TRBD2. Germline V gives CDR1 SGHNT, CDR2 YENEEA. The CDR3 spans 15 residues. The V segment lost 5 bases and the J segment 3 bases; nucleotides outside the gene matches: 5. This CDR3 is CASSPGGLATDTQYF. Written as DNA, the CDR3 is TGTGCCAGCAGCCCAGGGGGACTAGCGACAGATACGCAGTATTTT.

This clone was seen a single time. The V and J genes are TRBV5-1 and TRBJ1-2, with 8 bases matching TRBD1. Germline lookup yields CDR1 SGHRS and CDR2 YFSETQ. The J segment lost 7 bases and the V segment lost 0 bases, leaving 8 bases of the junction unmatched. There are 15 residues in the CDR3. CDR3 residues: CASSLDLDRESGYTF. The DNA for the CDR3 is TGCGCCAGCAGCTTGGACCTGGACAGGGAGAGTGGCTACACCTTC.

The V call is TRBV18, the J call TRBJ1-3; a weak D match, TRBD1 (6 bases). The germline V and J ends were trimmed by 3 bases and 0 bases, with 9 bases remaining between them. CDR1 KGHSH and CDR2 LQKENI come from the germline V gene. This CDR3 region has 15 residues. The CDR3 DNA sequence: TGTGCCAGCTCACCGGACAGCTCCTCTGGAAACACCATATATTTT. Protein product: CASSPDSSSGNTIYF. Looking up the rest from reference TRBV18 and TRBJ1-3 gives the full variable domain: NAGVMQNPRHLVRRRGQEARLRCSPMKGHSHVYWYRQLPEEGLKFMVYLQKENIIDESGMPKERFSAEFPKEGPSILRIQQVVRGDSAAYFCASSPDSSSGNTIYFGEGSWLTVV.

This clone showed up just once. The V and J genes are TRBV29-1 and TRBJ1-2; D unresolved. V was pared by 4 bases and J by 4 bases, with 7 bases between. Germline V gene sequence: CDR1 SQVTM, CDR2 ANQGSEA. The CDR3 extends over 11 amino acids. The CDR3 DNA sequence: TGCAGCGTTGGACTCAGCTATGGCTACACCTTC. Its protein product is CSVGLSYGYTF.

J is TRBJ1-1 and V is TRBV10-3; 9 positions match TRBD1. Germline V gives CDR1 ENHRY, CDR2 SYGVKD. The CDR3 extends over 18 amino acids. The ends lost 10 bases at V and 4 bases at J; junction bases unmatched: 22. CDR3 bases: TGTGCCACCCAAGAGCCTCTAGGTTCCGGGACAGGGTCCACTGAAGCTTTCTTT. Translated: CATQEPLGSGTGSTEAFF.

The V and J genes are TRBV5-1 and TRBJ2-2, with TRBD1 matching 8 bases. The CDR3 is 16 amino acids. Trimming took 1 base from V and 4 from J; bases not matched to a gene: 6. Germline lookup yields CDR1 SGHRS and CDR2 YFSETQ. The CDR3 region is CASSLLGTGVTGELFF. CDR3 DNA sequence: TGCGCCAGCAGCTTGCTCGGGACAGGAGTCACCGGGGAGCTGTTTTTT.

The rearrangement joins TRBV5-8 to TRBJ2-2, with 13 nucleotides matching TRBD2. The CDR3 consists of 19 residues. Germline-derived CDR1 and CDR2 are SGHTS and YDEGEE. V trimming: 4 bases; J trimming: 2 bases; junction bases outside the gene matches: 11. This CDR3 is CASSHLTSGGILNTGELFF. Here the CDR3 DNA reads TGTGCCAGCAGCCACCTGACTAGCGGGGGGATCCTAAACACCGGGGAGCTGTTTTTT. The entire variable domain, with the rest obtained from reference TRBV5-8 and TRBJ2-2, is as follows: EAGVTQSPTHLIKTRGQQATLRCSPISGHTSVYWYQQALGLGLQFLLWYDEGEERNRGNFPPRFSGRQFPNYSSELNVNALELEDSALYLCASSHLTSGGILNTGELFFGEGSRLTVL.

The chain joins TRBV27 to TRBJ1-5; tentative D call: TRBD1 (5 bases). This CDR3 comprises 13 residues. Germline V CDR1 and CDR2: MNHEY, SMNVEV (reference sequence). Trimming left V 0 bases short and J 8 bases short, with 8 bases between. The CDR3 bases are TGTGCCAGCAGTTTATCCCGGGGGGAGCCCCAGCATTTT. Protein sequence: CASSLSRGEPQHF.

This clone is judged medium-sized (0.01 to 0.1%). The chain carries TRBV14 and TRBJ2-2, with D possibly TRBD2 on 5 matching bases. This CDR3 is 14 amino acids long. In germline, CDR1 is SGHDN, CDR2 FVKESK. Trimming pared 4 bases from V and 4 bases from J, leaving 10 bases between. CDR3 coding DNA: TGTGCCAGCAGCCCAAGTACTAGCACCGGGGAGCTGTTTTTT. Protein sequence: CASSPSTSTGELFF.

The chain carries TRBV12-3 or TRBV12-4 and TRBJ2-7; D is unresolved. CDR3 size: 12 residues. V was cut by 6 bases and J by 2 bases, with 8 bases left in between. The CDR3 loop is CASSPTAYEQYF. The CDR3 nucleotides read TGTGCCAGCAGCCCAACGGCCTACGAGCAGTACTTC.

The chain links TRBV30 to TRBJ1-5; tentatively, D is TRBD1 (5 bases). The CDR3 length is 13 residues. Trimming left V 7 bases short and J 0 bases short, with 10 bases between. Germline values: CDR1 GTSNPN, CDR2 SVGIG (reference sequence). In DNA, the CDR3 is TGTGCCTCCGGGGGTTTTAGCAATCAGCCCCAGCATTTT. It translates to CASGGFSNQPQHF.

CDR3 sequence: CASSRPTGVTNTGELFF. The CDR3, as DNA: TGTGCCAGCAGTCGCCCTACAGGGGTTACCAACACCGGGGAGCTGTTTTTT. The genes are TRBV6-6 and TRBJ2-2, with 7 bases fitting TRBD1. The CDR3 length is 17 residues. After removal of 5 bases from V and 2 bases from J, the junction contained 11 bases not matched to a gene. Germline V lookup: CDR1 MNHNY, CDR2 SVGAGI (reference sequence).

The CDR3 loop reads CASSKGIGSPAYEQYF. The CDR3 coding sequence is TGTGCCAGCAGCAAAGGGATCGGGAGCCCGGCTTACGAGCAGTACTTC. This chain connects TRBV21-1 to TRBJ2-7; the table's D call, TRBD2, was not checked against the DNA. TRBV21-1 is flagged as a pseudogene. The CDR3 is made up of 16 amino acids.

A single count supports this clone. The chain links TRBV4-1 to TRBJ1-1, with 9 bases matching TRBD1. This CDR3 is 19 amino acids long. Trimming cost V 1 base and J 4 bases; bases outside gene matches: 16. CDR1 MGHRA and CDR2 YSYEKL come from the germline V gene. The CDR3 here is CASSQVNPTKTGGLTEAFF. The CDR3 region has the DNA TGCGCCAGCAGCCAAGTTAATCCGACTAAAACAGGGGGCCTCACTGAAGCTTTCTTT.

The chain has TRBV5-4 and TRBJ2-5; D not resolved. This CDR3 is built from 16 residues. CDR1 SGHNT and CDR2 YYREEE come from the germline V gene (reference sequence). Trimming removed 4 bases from V and 4 bases from J, with 20 bases in between. In nucleotides, the CDR3 is TGTGCCAGCAGCGGCCCTATTAACAGTCCACTAGAGACCCAGTACTTC. Amino acids: CASSGPINSPLETQYF.

The gene calls are TRBV27 and TRBJ2-7; 7 bases line up with TRBD2. CDR3 size: 14 residues. Germline CDR1 MNHEY, CDR2 SMNVEV (reference sequence). V was pared by 2 bases and J by 2 bases, with 3 bases of the junction left unmatched. The DNA of the CDR3 is TGTGCCAGCAGTTTAACTAGCGCCGCCTACGAGCAGTACTTC. Its protein product is CASSLTSAAYEQYF.

Regarding this clone: Other nucleotide sequences in the sample specify the same CDR3. V usage is TRBV5-1 and J usage is TRBJ1-2; no clear D. The CDR3 consists of 13 residues. Germline values: CDR1 SGHRS, CDR2 YFSETQ. Deletions cut 0 bases from V and 2 bases from J, with 5 bases between. CDR3 residues: CASSLDGNYGYTF. CDR3 nucleotides: TGCGCCAGCAGCTTGGACGGGAACTATGGCTACACCTTC.

The chain is built from TRBV29-1 and TRBJ1-5; D gene unclear. The CDR3 extends over 13 amino acids. Per the germline V gene, CDR1 is SQVTM and CDR2 is ANQGSEA. Trimming pared 4 bases from V and 3 bases from J, leaving 10 bases between. The CDR3 DNA reads as TGCAGCGTTGGCGAGCACCTCAATCAGCCCCAGCATTTT. The encoded protein is CSVGEHLNQPQHF.

The chain employs TRBV10-1 and TRBJ2-7, with D possibly being TRBD1 (6 bases). The CDR3 spans 14 residues. The germline gives CDR1 WNHNN, CDR2 SYGVQD (reference sequence). V was trimmed by 3 bases and J by 5 bases, leaving 14 bases between them. CDR3: CASSDGQGWNEQYF. CDR3 coding DNA: TGCGCCAGCAGTGATGGCCAGGGGTGGAACGAGCAGTACTTC.